This TCR beta chain was recorded in a study of cytomegalovirus exposure and HLA in healthy donors. General study results and limits: Earlier analysis looked at TCR beta V segments, and most were productive about 90% or about 30% of the time.

Each donor's status was that of a healthy bone marrow donor. Amplification used 60 Vbeta primers and 13 Jbeta primers. Data came from immunoSEQ multiplex PCR; TCRdb stores just in-frame clones and leaves some out. The table lists some 120,000 clones, almost 85% of them singletons, with about 1.5% in the top ten. Notes on this clone: Antigen specificity is unknown.

Trimming took off 0 bases at V and 3 bases at J, with 15 bases between the two ends. Germline CDR1 LNHNV, CDR2 YYDKDF (reference sequence). The length of the CDR3 is 17 residues. V gene TRBV15 combines with J gene TRBJ1-3; no clear D. The TCR comes from a woman aged 18-29 years in good health and CMV-seronegative. The sample was PBMCs. The CDR3 DNA is TGTGCCACCAGCAGAGATCAGCGGGCCAGGCGTGGAAACACCATATATTTT. As protein: CATSRDQRARRGNTIYF.